What follows are 32 T cell receptor beta chains derived from one specimen sequenced in a study of T-cell memory formation after mild COVID-19 (dated by TCRdb to the early 2020s). Libraries were built with 5' RACE. TCRdb shows the sequencer as Illumina NovaSeq 6000. The public reads were quality trimmed at Q25 with fastp and then assembled into clones with MiXCR by TCRdb, keeping productive beta chains. Rows matching on CDR3 protein sequence are summarized as one entry with the most common DNA and genes. This sample comprises 550,000 to 600,000 distinct CDR3 sequences, 15% to 20% of them detected only once. The top ten clonotypes cover around 7.8% of the sample. Sequencing input: PBMCs or a T cell subset sorted from them (not recorded which). Receptor source: an adult woman who had mild COVID-19 (a few samples of this study predate the infection). The sample titles of this study are shuffled in the database, so cell type and time point are left out; the donor was told from shared clones.

This clonotype was seen a handful of times. The chain joins TRBV7-2 to TRBJ1-2; no firm D call. Germline CDR1 is SGHTA and CDR2 is FQGNSA. The V end was cut by 2 bases, the J end by 8 bases, with 6 bases between. This CDR3 is 11 amino acids long. The CDR3 coding sequence is TGTGCCAGCAGCTTATGGGGAGGCTACACCTTC. Residues: CASSLWGGYTF. Using reference TRBV7-2 and TRBJ1-2 for the parts outside the CDR3, the full variable domain is GAGVSQSPSNKVTEKGKDVELRCDPISGHTALYWYRQSLGQGLEFLIYFQGNSAPDKSGLPSDRFSAERTGGSVSTLTIQRTQQEDSAVYLCASSLWGGYTFGSGTRLTVV.

The rearrangement uses TRBV6-5 and TRBJ1-1, with a possible D match to TRBD1 (5 bases). Germline CDR1 reads MNHEY; CDR2 reads SVGAGI. This CDR3 has 14 amino acids. V lost 7 bases and J 0 bases, leaving 12 bases between the germline ends. The CDR3 is CASTNQGMNTEAFF. CDR3 bases: TGTGCCAGCACGAACCAGGGAATGAACACTGAAGCTTTCTTT.

This sequence joins TRBV12-3 or TRBV12-4 and TRBJ2-7, with a possible D match to TRBD2 (6 bases). Trimming took off 7 bases at V and 5 bases at J, with 9 bases between the two ends. This CDR3 has 11 residues. This CDR3 is CASTRGNEQYF. DNA of the CDR3: TGTGCCAGCACCCGGGGGAACGAGCAGTACTTC.

The rearrangement joins TRBV7-9 to TRBJ2-7; 7 bases map to TRBD1. The CDR3 has 14 residues. Looked up from germline, CDR1 is SEHNR and CDR2 is FQNEAQ (reference sequence). The trim removed 6 bases at V and 2 bases at J, leaving 7 bases unmatched. The CDR3 region has the DNA TGTGCCAGCAGGGCCCGGGACAGAGCCTACGAGCAGTACTTC. Its protein product is CASRARDRAYEQYF.

This clonotype appeared a few times. The V and J genes are TRBV21-1 and TRBJ2-7; the table's D call TRBD1 went unverified against the DNA. TRBV21-1 is termed a pseudogene. CDR3 length: 16 amino acids. The CDR3 region is CASSRRHSGISYEQYF. The DNA of the CDR3 is TGTGCCAGCAGCCGCAGACATTCAGGGATTTCCTACGAGCAGTACTTC.

The chain recombines TRBV10-3 with TRBJ2-2, with D unclear. Trimming took 7 bases from V and 7 from J, leaving 7 bases between them. CDR3 length: 11 amino acids. Germline V gene sequence: CDR1 ENHRY, CDR2 SYGVKD. CDR3 sequence (DNA): TGTGCCATCAAAACTTTCGGGGAGCTGTTTTTT. It is translated as CAIKTFGELFF.

This clonotype was observed once. The rearrangement links TRBV12-3 or TRBV12-4 to TRBJ1-4; D is perhaps TRBD1 (6 bases). The CDR3 length is 15 residues. Trimming cost V 5 bases and J 10 bases, with 20 bases left between them. CDR3 region: CASSPPGQIILKLFF. The DNA of the CDR3 is TGTGCCAGCAGTCCTCCCGGACAGATTATTTTAAAACTGTTTTTT.

The genes are TRBV4-2 and TRBJ2-3; 7 nucleotides match TRBD2. CDR3 length equals 15 residues. The germline V gene encodes CDR1 LGHNA and CDR2 YNFKEQ. Germline trimming cut 4 bases from V and 5 bases from J; bases unmatched to any gene: 9. The CDR3 here is CASSPPGGEGDTQYF. CDR3 nucleotide sequence: TGTGCCAGCAGCCCCCCCGGCGGGGAGGGAGATACGCAGTATTTT.

This clonotype was detected many times. The gene calls are TRBV5-6 and TRBJ2-6; 7 bases are a match to TRBD1. Germline-derived CDR1 and CDR2 are SGHDT and YYEEEE. This CDR3 contains 16 residues. J gave up 4 bases and V 4 bases, and 8 bases lay outside the gene matches. CDR3 in amino acids: CASSRGQWPGANVLTF. CDR3 sequence (DNA): TGTGCCAGCAGCCGGGGACAGTGGCCCGGGGCCAACGTCCTGACTTTC.

This clonotype was observed a few times. The junction departs from germline at one end; a sequencing error may be responsible. The V call is TRBV3-1, the J call TRBJ1-1; D uncertain. The CDR3 is 12 residues long. Germline CDR1 is LGHDT and CDR2 is YNNKEL (reference sequence). DNA of the CDR3: TGCCCCAATAGTACAGTGAACACTGAAGCTTTCTTT. Encoded protein: CPNSTVNTEAFF.

This clonotype occurred once. This chain links TRBV2 with TRBJ1-1; perhaps TRBD1 as D (6 bases). The V end lost 4 bases, the J end lost 13 bases, and 13 bases lay between the germline ends. The CDR3 is 11 residues long. Per the germline V gene, CDR1 is SNHLY and CDR2 is FYNNEI. CDR3 bases: TGTGCCAGCAGTGGACAGGTGGCAGTTTTCTTT. Translating gives CASSGQVAVFF.

The V gene is TRBV3-1, the J gene TRBJ1-5; TRBD1 agrees at 7 bases. V dropped 0 bases and J dropped 7; count of bases not matched to a gene: 6. Germline-derived CDR1 and CDR2 are LGHDT and YNNKEL (reference sequence). This CDR3 has 15 amino acids. The CDR3 protein is CASSQEWAGGQPQHF. CDR3 coding DNA: TGTGCCAGCAGCCAAGAATGGGCAGGGGGGCAGCCCCAGCATTTT.

J is TRBJ1-1 and V is TRBV7-2; TRBD1 agrees at 8 bases. Germline V lookup: CDR1 SGHTA, CDR2 FQGNSA. The CDR3 has 14 amino acids. J gave up 5 bases and V 0 bases, and 2 bases lay outside the gene matches. CDR3 sequence reads: CASSLARTGTEAFF. The CDR3 nucleotides are TGTGCCAGCAGCTTAGCCCGGACAGGGACTGAAGCTTTCTTT. The whole variable domain, remainder taken from reference TRBV7-2 and TRBJ1-1, is GAGVSQSPSNKVTEKGKDVELRCDPISGHTALYWYRQSLGQGLEFLIYFQGNSAPDKSGLPSDRFSAERTGGSVSTLTIQRTQQEDSAVYLCASSLARTGTEAFFGQGTRLTVV.

The CDR3 protein is CATSFGLTGELFF. DNA of the CDR3: TGTGCCACCAGTTTCGGACTCACCGGGGAGCTGTTTTTT. The chain couples TRBV24-1 to TRBJ2-2, with D maybe TRBD2 (5 bases). Germline-derived CDR1 and CDR2 are KGHDR and SFDVKD. The CDR3 is made up of 13 amino acids. V lost 6 bases to trimming and J lost 4 bases, with 8 bases between them.

This chain's CDR3 is CASSQVAAGTGVAKNIQYF. CDR3 nucleotides: TGTGCCAGCAGCCAAGTAGCGGCCGGGACAGGGGTAGCCAAAAACATTCAGTACTTC. V and J are TRBV14 and TRBJ2-4; TRBD1 aligns across 10 bases. The trim removed 1 base at V and 0 bases at J, leaving 9 bases unmatched. Germline values: CDR1 SGHDN, CDR2 FVKESK. CDR3 length: 19 amino acids. The full variable domain, its missing parts supplied by reference TRBV14 and TRBJ2-4, is EAGVTQFPSHSVIEKGQTVTLRCDPISGHDNLYWYRRVMGKEIKFLLHFVKESKQDESGMPNNRFLAERTGGTYSTLKVQPAELEDSGVYFCASSQVAAGTGVAKNIQYFGAGTRLSVL.

This clonotype appeared many times. The chain combines TRBV19 with TRBJ1-5, with a weak D call TRBD1 (5 bases). The CDR3 spans 15 residues. V dropped 4 bases and J dropped 3 bases, with 13 bases sitting between them. Germline V gene sequence: CDR1 LNHDA, CDR2 SQIVND (reference sequence). CDR3 sequence reads: CASSSLEGDNQPQHF. CDR3 nucleotide sequence: TGTGCCAGTAGTAGCCTGGAAGGGGACAATCAGCCCCAGCATTTT. Full variable domain (rest looked up from reference TRBV19 and TRBJ1-5): DGGITQSPKYLFRKEGQNVTLSCEQNLNHDAMYWYRQDPGQGLRLIYYSQIVNDFQKGDIAEGYSVSREKKESFPLTVTSAQKNPTAFYLCASSSLEGDNQPQHFGDGTRLSIL.

This clonotype was picked up a small number of times. CDR3 loop: CAIGWGNTEAFF. In DNA form, the CDR3 reads TGTGCCATCGGCTGGGGGAACACTGAAGCTTTCTTT. The rearrangement links TRBV7-9 to TRBJ1-1; the D is unclear. Deletions cut 10 bases from V and 1 base from J, with 10 bases between. The V gene's germline CDR1 is SEHNR and CDR2 FQNEAQ (reference sequence). The CDR3 consists of 12 residues.

In this sample, this clonotype turned up many times. The V gene is TRBV7-3, the J gene TRBJ2-1; D may be TRBD2 (5 bases). Germline V gives CDR1 SGHTA, CDR2 FQGTGA. This CDR3 is built from 16 residues. With 5 bases removed from V and 3 bases from J, the gap between germline ends came to 17 bases. The CDR3 DNA reads TGTGCCAGCAGCGCCGTAAGGACTGGAATCTACAATGAGCAGTTCTTC. The encoded protein is CASSAVRTGIYNEQFF.

The V and J genes are TRBV20-1 and TRBJ2-4; tentatively, D is TRBD1 (6 bases). Germline V lookup: CDR1 DFQATT, CDR2 SNEGSKA (reference sequence). Between the trimmed V and J ends, which lost 5 bases and 0 bases, there was a span of 11 bases. The CDR3 has 14 residues. The CDR3 protein is CSAPIRGAKNIQYF. CDR3 in DNA: TGCAGTGCTCCAATCAGGGGAGCCAAAAACATTCAGTACTTC.

This chain uses TRBV5-1 with TRBJ1-1; possibly TRBD1 for D (6 bases). CDR3 size: 13 residues. CDR1 is SGHRS and CDR2 is YFSETQ in the germline V gene. V was shortened by 3 bases and J by 4 bases, with 10 bases between the two germline ends. The CDR3 region has the DNA TGCGCCAGCAGCTCCGGCAGGGGCACTGAAGCTTTCTTT. This codes for CASSSGRGTEAFF. Variable domain in full (rest from reference TRBV5-1 and TRBJ1-1): KAGVTQTPRYLIKTRGQQVTLSCSPISGHRSVSWYQQTPGQGLQFLFEYFSETQRNKGNFPGRFSGRQFSNSRSEMNVSTLELGDSALYLCASSSGRGTEAFFGQGTRLTVV.

V is TRBV12-3 or TRBV12-4 and J is TRBJ2-3; 7 bases fit TRBD2. The CDR3 totals 15 residues. J gave up 4 bases and V 6 bases, and 10 bases lay outside the gene matches. The CDR3 reads CASRLSSGISDTQYF. The CDR3 nucleotides are TGTGCCAGCAGGCTGTCAAGCGGGATTTCAGATACGCAGTATTTT.

The rearrangement joins TRBV2 to TRBJ1-6, with D unresolved. The CDR3 is made up of 14 amino acids. Germline V gene data show CDR1 as SNHLY and CDR2 as FYNNEI. The V end was cut by 8 bases, the J end by 5 bases, with 13 bases between. Here the CDR3 DNA reads TGTGCCAGCTTTAATGTGGCTAATAATTCACCCCTCCACTTT. The encoded protein is CASFNVANNSPLHF.

The chain recombines TRBV7-9 with TRBJ2-2, with D possibly TRBD1 on 6 matching bases. Deletions cut 4 bases from V and 4 bases from J, with 19 bases between. The CDR3 has 17 amino acids. Per the germline V gene, CDR1 is SEHNR and CDR2 is FQNEAQ (reference sequence). The CDR3 protein is CASSYPTRDKFTGELFF. In nucleotides, the CDR3 is TGTGCCAGCAGCTACCCGACCCGGGACAAATTCACCGGGGAGCTGTTTTTT.

CDR3 in amino acids: CAIASAGHETFF. Written as DNA, the CDR3 is TGTGCCATAGCATCAGCAGGGCACGAAACTTTCTTT. V and J are TRBV10-3 and TRBJ1-1; possibly TRBD1 for D (5 bases). The CDR3 has 12 residues. The germline CDR1 and CDR2 sequences are ENHRY and SYGVKD. V was pared by 9 bases and J by 12 bases, with 20 bases between.

The chain is built from TRBV29-1 and TRBJ2-1; 12 nucleotides line up with TRBD2. Germline V gene data show CDR1 as SQVTM and CDR2 as ANQGSEA. The J segment lost 4 bases and the V segment lost 5 bases, leaving 3 bases of the junction unmatched. This CDR3 comprises 14 residues. The CDR3 loop reads CSVKTSGGYNEQFF. CDR3 nucleotide sequence: TGCAGCGTTAAGACTAGCGGGGGTTACAATGAGCAGTTCTTC.

There are a few counts of this clonotype. This chain links TRBV5-5 with TRBJ1-5; no firm D call. Germline values: CDR1 SGHKS, CDR2 YYEKEE (reference sequence). The germline V and J ends were trimmed by 4 bases and 4 bases, with 15 bases remaining between them. This CDR3 spans 15 amino acids. CDR3 region: CASSPGPGGNQPQHF. CDR3 bases: TGTGCCAGCAGCCCGGGTCCCGGAGGAAATCAGCCCCAGCATTTT.

This clonotype turned up a few times. The chain is built from TRBV20-1 and TRBJ1-2, with TRBD1 as a possible D gene (6 bases). The CDR3 spans 13 residues. The germline V gene has CDR1 DFQATT and CDR2 SNEGSKA (reference sequence). V was cut by 5 bases and J by 0 bases, with 10 bases left in between. Written as DNA, the CDR3 is TGCAGTGCTCGAAGGGGGACTAACTATGGCTACACCTTC. This translates into CSARRGTNYGYTF.

J is TRBJ2-1 and V is TRBV24-1; 10 nucleotides align to TRBD1. Germline CDR1 KGHDR, CDR2 SFDVKD. The CDR3 has 15 residues. Trimming cost V 3 bases and J 6 bases; bases outside gene matches: 4. CDR3 nucleotides: TGTGCCACCAGTGATCCGGGACAGGGGATCAATGAGCAGTTCTTC. Translation: CATSDPGQGINEQFF.

The J gene is TRBJ2-3, the V gene TRBV20-1, with a tentative D call TRBD2 (6 bases). V lost 4 bases, J lost 1 base, and 12 bases lay in between. CDR3 length: 14 amino acids. CDR1 is DFQATT, CDR2 SNEGSKA, per germline (reference sequence). The DNA for the CDR3 is TGCAGTGCTAACAGGAGGGAGGGCACAGATACGCAGTATTTT. Translated: CSANRREGTDTQYF.

This chain uses TRBV5-4 with TRBJ1-4, with 7 positions matching TRBD1. There are 15 residues in the CDR3. Trimming cost V 0 bases and J 3 bases; bases outside gene matches: 2. Looked up from germline, CDR1 is SGHNT and CDR2 is YYREEE (reference sequence). Here the CDR3 reads CASSLDGTANEKLFF. CDR3 coding DNA: TGTGCCAGCAGCTTGGACGGGACAGCTAATGAAAAACTGTTTTTT.

The genes are TRBV27 and TRBJ2-2, with D perhaps matching TRBD1 (6 bases). CDR3 length: 15 residues. Trimming left V 5 bases short and J 4 bases short, with 14 bases between. Germline V gene lookup returns CDR1 MNHEY and CDR2 SMNVEV (reference sequence). CDR3 in DNA: TGTGCCAGCAGTATTGGAACAGGGCCCACCGGGGAGCTGTTTTTT. Its protein is CASSIGTGPTGELFF.

V and J are TRBV25-1 and TRBJ1-4; a possible D gene is TRBD1 (5 bases). Germline CDR1 MGHDK, CDR2 SYGVNS. The V and J ends lost 3 bases and 0 bases respectively, with 14 bases between them. This CDR3 comprises 17 residues. The CDR3 coding sequence is TGTGCCAGCAGTGATCAGACAGAACCTGCAACTAATGAAAAACTGTTTTTT. Translation gives CASSDQTEPATNEKLFF.